The 19 T cell receptor beta chains below all came from one sample that was sequenced in a study of T cells expressing NK-cell markers (dated by TCRdb to the early 2020s). Library preparation employed 5' RACE. TCRdb shows the sequencer as Illumina HiSeq 2000. TCRdb reprocessed the reads and provides one entry for every CDR3 protein sequence; no DNA is given. The table for this sample lists hundreds of thousands of distinct CDR3 sequences. The top ten constitute 4.2% of the sample. Material: blood T cells: a sorted CD56 or NKG2C T cell subset, CD4+ or CD8+ T cells, or bulk PBMC T cells (not recorded which). The receptors here all came from a woman between 18 and 70 years old in good health.

This chain uses TRBV6-1 with TRBJ2-1; the D call from TCRdb, TRBD2, cannot be confirmed without DNA. Germline assignment: CDR1 MNHNS and CDR2 SASEGT. CDR3 length equals 17 residues. The CDR3: CASSDSSGFRSYNEQFF.

The chain recombines TRBV2 with TRBJ2-4. Per germline, CDR1 SNHLY and CDR2 FYNNEI. The CDR3 contains 15 residues. CDR3 sequence reads: CASSGSDLAKNIQYF.

This chain joins TRBV29-1 and TRBJ1-1; the TRBD1 assignment by TCRdb is unverifiable without DNA. Germline assignment: CDR1 SQVTM and CDR2 ANQGSEA. The CDR3 loop spans 11 amino acids. The CDR3 spells CSVDKGAEAFF.

The CDR3 loop is CASSVGTSGGMTETQYF. The gene calls are TRBV9 and TRBJ2-5; the D gene TCRdb calls, TRBD2, cannot be checked with no DNA. This CDR3 has 17 residues. Germline V gene sequence: CDR1 SGDLS, CDR2 YYNGEE.

The genes are TRBV28 and TRBJ2-1; TCRdb gives TRBD1 as the D gene, but with no DNA this cannot be confirmed. The CDR3 totals 15 residues. CDR1 and CDR2 (germline): MDHEN, SYDVKM. CDR3: CASRKDREFYNEQFF.

This CDR3 is CASGSPGRRVYNEQFF. This chain connects TRBV12-5 to TRBJ2-1; TCRdb indicates TRBD1, and absent DNA this call remains unverified. The germline CDR1 and CDR2 sequences are LGHNT and FRNRAP. The CDR3 has 16 amino acids.

V and J are TRBV27 and TRBJ1-4; TCRdb's D call, TRBD1, is unchecked because there is no DNA. The germline V gene encodes CDR1 MNHEY and CDR2 SMNVEV (reference sequence). The CDR3 is 15 residues long. This CDR3 reads CASSGRGLANEKLFF.

V gene TRBV9 combines with J gene TRBJ2-1; the TCRdb call, TRBD1, lacks DNA for checking. This CDR3 has 15 amino acids. The germline CDR1 and CDR2 sequences are SGDLS and YYNGEE. The CDR3 spells CASSPAGGSYNEQFF.

The genes are TRBV6-5 and TRBJ2-5; TCRdb's D call, TRBD1, is unchecked because there is no DNA. This CDR3 is 14 amino acids long. Germline V gene lookup returns CDR1 MNHEY and CDR2 SVGAGI. The chain's CDR3 is CASSLQGSRETQYF.

The V call is TRBV6-5, the J call TRBJ2-5. The CDR3 is made up of 14 amino acids. Per germline, CDR1 MNHEY and CDR2 SVGAGI. The CDR3 protein is CASSFGVLGETQYF.

The chain is built from TRBV7-3 and TRBJ1-4; TCRdb names TRBD1, which stays unverified in the absence of DNA. Germline assignment: CDR1 SGHTA and CDR2 FQGTGA. The CDR3 length is 13 residues. This CDR3 is CASSLQAGGELFF. Using reference TRBV7-3 and TRBJ1-4 for the parts outside the CDR3, the full variable domain is GAGVSQTPSNKVTEKGKYVELRCDPISGHTALYWYRQSLGQGPEFLIYFQGTGAADDSGLPNDRFFAVRPEGSVSTLKIQRTERGDSAVYLCASSLQAGGELFFGSGTQLSVL.

V usage is TRBV20-1 and J usage is TRBJ1-4; the D call from TCRdb, TRBD1, cannot be confirmed without DNA. This CDR3 spans 15 amino acids. Germline V gives CDR1 DFQATT, CDR2 SNEGSKA (reference sequence). The CDR3 loop reads CSARDIGRDNEKLFF.

The chain joins TRBV20-1 to TRBJ1-3. Looked up from germline, CDR1 is DFQATT and CDR2 is SNEGSKA (reference sequence). This CDR3 region has 16 residues. CDR3 sequence reads: CSARGALPSGGNTIYF.

The chain combines TRBV6-1 with TRBJ2-5; TCRdb designates TRBD2, a call that cannot be tested without DNA. The CDR3 length is 13 residues. Germline V gene sequence: CDR1 MNHNS, CDR2 SASEGT. Here the CDR3 reads CASKPSGQETQYF.

CDR3 residues: CASSASRGNSPLHF. The chain links TRBV2 to TRBJ1-6; there is no DNA to check the TCRdb D call of TRBD1. CDR3 size: 14 residues. Per the germline V gene, CDR1 is SNHLY and CDR2 is FYNNEI.

The chain employs TRBV20-1 and TRBJ2-2; without DNA, the TCRdb call of TRBD1 cannot be checked. Germline V gives CDR1 DFQATT, CDR2 SNEGSKA (reference sequence). CDR3 size: 14 residues. The CDR3: CSAPDRGAPGELFF.

J is TRBJ2-2 and V is TRBV5-8. The germline V gene has CDR1 SGHTS and CDR2 YDEGEE. The CDR3 has 15 residues. The CDR3 loop is CASSLGVRNTGELFF.

The rearrangement links TRBV5-1 to TRBJ2-3; checking the TCRdb D call of TRBD1 is not possible without DNA. The CDR3 runs 13 residues. The germline V gene has CDR1 SGHRS and CDR2 YFSETQ. CDR3 loop: CASSSSGADTQYF.

CDR3 region: CASSLERDRGQPQHF. This chain links TRBV4-1 with TRBJ1-5; TCRdb's assignment of TRBD1 cannot be checked, as there is no DNA. Germline-derived CDR1 and CDR2 are MGHRA and YSYEKL. The length of the CDR3 is 15 residues.